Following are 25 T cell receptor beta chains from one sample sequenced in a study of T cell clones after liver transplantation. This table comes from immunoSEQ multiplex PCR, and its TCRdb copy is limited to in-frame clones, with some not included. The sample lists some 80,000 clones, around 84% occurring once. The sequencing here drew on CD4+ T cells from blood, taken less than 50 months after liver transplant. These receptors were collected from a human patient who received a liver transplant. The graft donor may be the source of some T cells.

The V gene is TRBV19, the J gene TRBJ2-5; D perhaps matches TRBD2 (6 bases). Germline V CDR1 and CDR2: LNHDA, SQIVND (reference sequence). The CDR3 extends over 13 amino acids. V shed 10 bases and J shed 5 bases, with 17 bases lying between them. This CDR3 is CATASDSRETQYF. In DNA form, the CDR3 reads TGTGCCACCGCTAGCGACAGTCGGGAGACCCAGTACTTC.

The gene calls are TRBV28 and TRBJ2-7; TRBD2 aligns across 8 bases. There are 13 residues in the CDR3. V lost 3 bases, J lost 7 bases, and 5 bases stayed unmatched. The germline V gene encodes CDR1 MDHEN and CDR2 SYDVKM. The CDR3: CASSFKRESEQYF. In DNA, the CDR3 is TGTGCCAGCAGTTTCAAGCGGGAGAGTGAGCAGTACTTC.

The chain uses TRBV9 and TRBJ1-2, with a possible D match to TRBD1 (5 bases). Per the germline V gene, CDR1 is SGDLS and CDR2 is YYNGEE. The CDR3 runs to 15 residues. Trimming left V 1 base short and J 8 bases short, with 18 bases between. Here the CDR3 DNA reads TGTGCCAGCAGCGTAAGCGAAGGTCTGAGGGACGGCTACACCTTC. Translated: CASSVSEGLRDGYTF. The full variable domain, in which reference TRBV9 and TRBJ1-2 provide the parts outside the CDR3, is DSGVTQTPKHLITATGQRVTLRCSPRSGDLSVYWYQQSLDQGLQFLIQYYNGEERAKGNILERFSAQQFPDLHSELNLSSLELGDSALYFCASSVSEGLRDGYTFGSGTRLTVV.

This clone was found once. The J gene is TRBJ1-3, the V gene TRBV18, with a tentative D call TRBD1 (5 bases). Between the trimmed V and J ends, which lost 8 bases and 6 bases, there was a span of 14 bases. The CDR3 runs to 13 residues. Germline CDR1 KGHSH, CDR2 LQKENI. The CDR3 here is CASNQGTVNTIYF. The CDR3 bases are TGTGCCAGCAATCAAGGGACCGTAAACACCATATATTTT.

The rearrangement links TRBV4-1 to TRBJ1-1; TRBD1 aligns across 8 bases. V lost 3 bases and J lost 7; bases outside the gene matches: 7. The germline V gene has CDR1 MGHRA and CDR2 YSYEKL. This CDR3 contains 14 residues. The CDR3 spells CASSQPTGVGEAFF. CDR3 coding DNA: TGCGCCAGCAGCCAGCCGACAGGGGTCGGTGAAGCTTTCTTT.

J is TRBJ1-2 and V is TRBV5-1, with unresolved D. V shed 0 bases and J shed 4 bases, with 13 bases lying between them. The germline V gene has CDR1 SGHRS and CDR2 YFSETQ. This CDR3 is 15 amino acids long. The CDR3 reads CASSLDGRESYGYTF. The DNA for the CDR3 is TGCGCCAGCAGCTTGGACGGCAGAGAGTCCTATGGCTACACCTTC.

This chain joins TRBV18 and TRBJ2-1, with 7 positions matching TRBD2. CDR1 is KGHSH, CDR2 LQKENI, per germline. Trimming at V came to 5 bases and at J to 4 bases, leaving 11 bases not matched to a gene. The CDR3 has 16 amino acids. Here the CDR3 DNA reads TGTGCCAGCTCAGCCACAACGAACGGGGGGTACAATGAGCAGTTCTTC. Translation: CASSATTNGGYNEQFF.

DNA for the CDR3: TGTGCCAGCAAACGACTAGCGCAAAGCTCCTACGAGCAGTACTTC. This translates into CASKRLAQSSYEQYF. The rearrangement uses TRBV13 and TRBJ2-7; 8 nucleotides agree with TRBD2. This CDR3 region has 15 residues. CDR1 and CDR2 from the germline V gene are PRHDT and FYEKMQ (reference sequence). With V trimmed by 7 bases and J by 0 bases, 8 bases remained unmatched. The full variable domain, completed using reference TRBV13 and TRBJ2-7, is AAGVIQSPRHLIKEKRETATLKCYPIPRHDTVYWYQQGPGQDPQFLISFYEKMQSDKGSIPDRFSAQQFSDYHSELNMSSLELGDSALYFCASKRLAQSSYEQYFGPGTRLTVT.

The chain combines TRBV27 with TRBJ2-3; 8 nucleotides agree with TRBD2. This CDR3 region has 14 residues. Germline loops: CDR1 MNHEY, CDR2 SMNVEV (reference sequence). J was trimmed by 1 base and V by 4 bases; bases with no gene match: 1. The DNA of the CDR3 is TGTGCCAGCAGTTCGGGACTAGGCACAGATACGCAGTATTTT. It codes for CASSSGLGTDTQYF.

CDR3 protein: CASSYGGFYGYTF. CDR3 nucleotide sequence: TGTGCCAGCAGTTACGGTGGCTTCTATGGCTACACCTTC. The V and J genes are TRBV6-5 and TRBJ1-2; D is unclear. This CDR3 has 13 amino acids. Looked up from germline, CDR1 is MNHEY and CDR2 is SVGAGI. V lost 2 bases and J lost 4, with 8 bases in between.

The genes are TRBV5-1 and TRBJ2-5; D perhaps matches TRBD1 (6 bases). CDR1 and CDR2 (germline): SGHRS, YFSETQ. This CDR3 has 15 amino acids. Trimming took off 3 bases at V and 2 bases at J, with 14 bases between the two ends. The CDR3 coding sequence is TGCGCCAGCAGCTGGAAGACAGGCGGACAAGAGACCCAGTACTTC. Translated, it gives CASSWKTGGQETQYF.

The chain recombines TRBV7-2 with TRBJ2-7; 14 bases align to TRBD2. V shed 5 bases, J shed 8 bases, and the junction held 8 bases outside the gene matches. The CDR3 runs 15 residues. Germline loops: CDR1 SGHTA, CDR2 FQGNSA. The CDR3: CASSMRTSGRIKQYF. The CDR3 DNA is TGTGCCAGCAGCATGAGGACTAGCGGGAGGATAAAGCAGTACTTC.

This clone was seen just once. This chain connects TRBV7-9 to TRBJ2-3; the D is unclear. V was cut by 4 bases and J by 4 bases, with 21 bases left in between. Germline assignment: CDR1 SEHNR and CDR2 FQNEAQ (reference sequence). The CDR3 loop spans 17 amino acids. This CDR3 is CASSSLSHRDTPDTQYF. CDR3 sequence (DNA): TGTGCCAGCAGCTCCCTTAGTCACAGAGATACTCCAGATACGCAGTATTTT.

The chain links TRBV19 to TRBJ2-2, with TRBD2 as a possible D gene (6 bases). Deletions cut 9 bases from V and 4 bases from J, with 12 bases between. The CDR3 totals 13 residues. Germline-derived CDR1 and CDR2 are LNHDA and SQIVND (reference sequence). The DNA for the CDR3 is TGTGCCAGCGGGAGACAGAGCACCGGGGAGCTGTTTTTT. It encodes CASGRQSTGELFF.

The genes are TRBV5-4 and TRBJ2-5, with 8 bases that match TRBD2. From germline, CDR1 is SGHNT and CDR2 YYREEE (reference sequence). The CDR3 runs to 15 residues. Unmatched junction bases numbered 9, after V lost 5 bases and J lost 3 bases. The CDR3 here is CASSSSSGLEETQYF. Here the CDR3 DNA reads TGTGCCAGCAGTTCTTCTAGCGGGCTCGAAGAGACCCAGTACTTC.

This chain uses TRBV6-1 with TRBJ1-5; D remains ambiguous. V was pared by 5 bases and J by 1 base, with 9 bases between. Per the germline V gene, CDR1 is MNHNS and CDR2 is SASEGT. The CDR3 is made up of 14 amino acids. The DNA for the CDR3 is TGTGCCAGCAGTACAAGCAAAAGCAATCAGCCCCAGCATTTT. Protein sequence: CASSTSKSNQPQHF.

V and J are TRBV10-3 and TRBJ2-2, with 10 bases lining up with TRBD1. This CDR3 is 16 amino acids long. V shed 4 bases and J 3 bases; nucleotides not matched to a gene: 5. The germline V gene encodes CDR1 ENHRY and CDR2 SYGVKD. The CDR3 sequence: CAISGTGTGDTGELFF. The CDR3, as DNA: TGTGCCATCAGTGGGACCGGGACAGGGGACACCGGGGAGCTGTTTTTT.

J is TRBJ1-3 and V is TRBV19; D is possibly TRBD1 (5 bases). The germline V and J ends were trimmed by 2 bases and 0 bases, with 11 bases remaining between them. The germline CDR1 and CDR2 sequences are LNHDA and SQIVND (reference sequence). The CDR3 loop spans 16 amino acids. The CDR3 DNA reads TGTGCCAGTAGTATAAGCCGGGGCAACTCTGGAAACACCATATATTTT. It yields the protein CASSISRGNSGNTIYF.

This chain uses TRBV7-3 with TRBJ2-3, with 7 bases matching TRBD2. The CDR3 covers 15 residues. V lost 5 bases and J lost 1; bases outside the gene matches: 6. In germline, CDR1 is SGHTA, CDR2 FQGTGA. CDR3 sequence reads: CASSLGLAGTDTQYF. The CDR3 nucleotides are TGTGCCAGCAGCCTGGGGCTAGCGGGCACAGATACGCAGTATTTT.

The CDR3 DNA is TGTGCCAGCAGCTCCTCCCCGGGTCCCAAAAACATTCAGTACTTC. The encoded protein is CASSSSPGPKNIQYF. The V gene is TRBV7-3, the J gene TRBJ2-4; no definite D call. CDR1 SGHTA and CDR2 FQGTGA come from the germline V gene. Trimming removed 4 bases from V and 2 bases from J, with 12 bases in between. The CDR3 totals 15 residues.

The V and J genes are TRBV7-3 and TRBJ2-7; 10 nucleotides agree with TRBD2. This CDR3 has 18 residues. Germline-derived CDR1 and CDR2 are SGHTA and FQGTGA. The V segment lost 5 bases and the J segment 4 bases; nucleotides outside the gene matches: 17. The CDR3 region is CASSPGSGVAGGGYEQYF. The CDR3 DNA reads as TGTGCCAGCAGCCCTGGCAGCGGGGTAGCGGGAGGAGGTTACGAGCAGTACTTC.

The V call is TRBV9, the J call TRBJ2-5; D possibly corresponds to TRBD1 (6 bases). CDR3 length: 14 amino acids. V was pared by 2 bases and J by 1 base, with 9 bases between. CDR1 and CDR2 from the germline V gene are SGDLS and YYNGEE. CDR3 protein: CASSVRGVQETQYF. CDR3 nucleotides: TGTGCCAGCAGCGTCAGGGGTGTCCAAGAGACCCAGTACTTC.

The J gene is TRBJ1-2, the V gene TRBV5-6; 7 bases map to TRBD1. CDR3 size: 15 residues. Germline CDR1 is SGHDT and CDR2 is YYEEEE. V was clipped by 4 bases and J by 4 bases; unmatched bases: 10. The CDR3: CASSRRDSYGYGYTF. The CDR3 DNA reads TGTGCCAGCAGCCGTCGGGACAGCTACGGCTATGGCTACACCTTC.

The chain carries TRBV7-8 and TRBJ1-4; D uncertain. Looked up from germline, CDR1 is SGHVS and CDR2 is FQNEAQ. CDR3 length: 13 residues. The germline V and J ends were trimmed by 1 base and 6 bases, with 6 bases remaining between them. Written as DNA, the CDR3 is TGTGCCAGCAGCTTAGGGCTGCATGAAAAACTGTTTTTT. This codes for CASSLGLHEKLFF.

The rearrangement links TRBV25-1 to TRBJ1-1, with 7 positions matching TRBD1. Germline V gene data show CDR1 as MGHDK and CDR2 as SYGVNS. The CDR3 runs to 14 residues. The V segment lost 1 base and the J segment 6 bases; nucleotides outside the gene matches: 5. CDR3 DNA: TGTGCCAGCAGTGAATCCGGTCAGGGGGCTGAAGCTTTCTTT. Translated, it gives CASSESGQGAEAFF.